This T cell receptor beta chain was recovered during a study of cytomegalovirus exposure and HLA in healthy donors. Study-wide points: Later analysis suggested links between common viral pathogens and several top significant clusters.

The ends were cut back, 1 base at V and 12 bases at J, with 19 bases in the middle. The germline gives CDR1 LGHNA, CDR2 YSLEER. The CDR3 runs to 14 residues. The PCR had 60 Vbeta and 13 Jbeta primers. Clones were read by immunoSEQ multiplex PCR, and TCRdb kept only the in-frame ones, dropping some. The repertoire holds more than 95,000 clones, with roughly 80% as singletons. As for this clone: Antigen specificity is unknown.

The source material was PBMCs. The receptor was isolated from a woman between 40 and 55 years old in good health and CMV-seronegative. This chain links TRBV4-3 with TRBJ2-7; D might be TRBD2 (5 bases). This CDR3 reads CASSQGRDSIGMYF. As DNA, the CDR3 is TGCGCCAGCAGCCAAGGCCGGGATAGCATCGGGATGTACTTC.